The clone carrying this T cell receptor (beta chain) was seen just once. In the authors' workflow: Reference gene primer amplification gave nucleated cell count estimates. Method: immunoSEQ multiplex PCR; TCRdb's copy keeps in-frame clones and lacks some. V and J calls and clone size are as listed in that table; D and trimming were resolved from the DNA. Of roughly 150,000 clones detected, approximately 79% appear once; the ten largest clones hold roughly 19%. The ends lost 2 bases at V and 7 bases at J; junction bases unmatched: 3. CDR1 is KGHDR and CDR2 is SFDVKD in the germline V gene. The CDR3 covers 15 residues. These data are taken from a study of blood T cell repertoires in COVID-19. Study background: The study counted Cohort 3 donors as recovered given two negative PCRs, clearance, or symptom resolution. There were acute and convalescent COVID-19 samples, and they came from the United States, Italy and Spain.

Living in roughly 25 US areas, the participants were between 18 and 89 years of age. The receptor was derived from a woman in her 70s in a cohort exposed to, infected with or recovered from COVID-19 (not recorded which). The material sequenced was PBMCs or T cells enriched from blood (not recorded which). The chain combines TRBV24-1 with TRBJ1-6, with TRBD1 identical over 8 bases. The CDR3, as DNA: TGTGCCACCAGTGATTCTCGACAGGGGAATTCACCCCTCCACTTT. Its protein is CATSDSRQGNSPLHF.